Below, 20 T cell receptor beta chains from the same sample are listed, as sequenced in a study of T cell changes during pregnancy in multiple sclerosis (dated by TCRdb to the late 2010s). Libraries came from the immunoSEQ multiplex PCR assay. TCRdb mirrors the immuneACCESS table, restricted to in-frame sequences. Some clones are absent from its copies; in checked studies, under half trace to an unresolved V gene, and the reason for the others is unknown. For this sample there are some 90,000 clones; roughly 89% appear just once. About 1.7% of the sample is in the top ten clones. The material sequenced was peripheral blood, taken after pregnancy. These receptors were taken from a female donor in good health, enrolled as a control in a pregnancy study.

The V gene is TRBV7-8, the J gene TRBJ2-1; TRBD2 matches at 11 bases. The CDR3 runs to 16 residues. With V trimmed by 1 base and J by 7 bases, 6 bases remained unmatched. Germline CDR1 is SGHVS and CDR2 is FQNEAQ. The CDR3 spells CASSLGPGLAANEQFF. DNA of the CDR3: TGTGCCAGCAGCTTAGGTCCGGGACTAGCGGCAAATGAGCAGTTCTTC.

The CDR3, as DNA: TGTGCCAGCAGCTTAAGACAGAAGTCCGCGTCGGGTGAAGCTTTCTTT. Its translation: CASSLRQKSASGEAFF. V gene TRBV13 combines with J gene TRBJ1-1, with a weak D call TRBD1 (5 bases). This CDR3 has 16 residues. CDR1 PRHDT and CDR2 FYEKMQ come from the germline V gene (reference sequence). V lost 2 bases, J lost 7 bases, and 20 bases lay in between.

V and J are TRBV4-1 and TRBJ1-4; D not resolved. Germline CDR1 MGHRA, CDR2 YSYEKL. This CDR3 has 16 amino acids. With 6 bases removed from V and 3 bases from J, the gap between germline ends came to 17 bases. The CDR3 protein is CASRPGSLVSNEKLFF. The CDR3 coding sequence is TGCGCCAGCAGACCCGGGTCGCTAGTATCTAATGAAAAACTGTTTTTT.

This sequence joins TRBV2 and TRBJ1-6; D unresolved. Trimming left V 6 bases short and J 7 bases short, with 10 bases between. Germline CDR1 and CDR2: SNHLY and FYNNEI. The CDR3 is 13 amino acids. The CDR3 nucleotides read TGTGCCAGCAGATTAGGAGTGAATTCACCCCTCCACTTT. This encodes CASRLGVNSPLHF.

J is TRBJ1-5 and V is TRBV4-3; 10 bases line up with TRBD1. The CDR3 has 15 amino acids. With V trimmed by 4 bases and J by 5 bases, 5 bases remained unmatched. In germline, CDR1 is LGHNA, CDR2 YSLEER. This chain's CDR3 is CASSPGTGAYQPQHF. DNA for the CDR3: TGCGCCAGCAGCCCAGGGACAGGGGCTTATCAGCCCCAGCATTTT.

V is TRBV4-3 and J is TRBJ2-7; possible D gene TRBD2, 8 bases. The CDR3 consists of 17 residues. The germline CDR1 and CDR2 sequences are LGHNA and YSLEER. The V end was cut by 4 bases, the J end by 5 bases, with 24 bases between. The CDR3 is CASSRGSGRQGLNEQYF. CDR3 DNA: TGCGCCAGCAGCCGCGGAAGCGGGAGACAGGGTCTCAACGAGCAGTACTTC.

The chain couples TRBV15 to TRBJ1-2; 10 bases fit TRBD1. Trimming took 3 bases from V and 1 from J; bases not matched to a gene: 8. Germline V gene data show CDR1 as LNHNV and CDR2 as YYDKDF (reference sequence). CDR3 size: 17 residues. The CDR3 coding sequence is TGTGCCACCAGCAGGGCCGGGACAGGGGTAGTTAACTATGGCTACACCTTC. This sequence encodes CATSRAGTGVVNYGYTF.

Concerning this clone itself: The junction does not match germline at one end; this may be a read error. The genes are TRBV2 and TRBJ2-2; 9 bases are shared with TRBD1. In germline, CDR1 is SNHLY, CDR2 FYNNEI. The CDR3 extends over 14 amino acids. The CDR3 sequence is CASSGTGNAGELFF. CDR3 DNA: TGTGCCAGCAGCGGGACAGGGAACGCCGGGGAGCTGTTTTTT.

The chain is built from TRBV6-5 and TRBJ1-5; D is unclear. The V gene lost 10 bases and the J gene lost 0 bases, with 13 bases spanning the gap. The CDR3 totals 14 residues. Looked up from germline, CDR1 is MNHEY and CDR2 is SVGAGI. The DNA for the CDR3 is TGTGCCACCAGGCGGGTTAATAGCAATCAGCCCCAGCATTTT. Translation gives CATRRVNSNQPQHF.

This clone was seen a single time. V and J are TRBV9 and TRBJ1-2; D might be TRBD1 (5 bases). Germline values: CDR1 SGDLS, CDR2 YYNGEE. This CDR3 comprises 14 residues. The V end was cut by 0 bases, the J end by 4 bases, with 10 bases between. CDR3 residues: CASSVGSGPYGYTF. The DNA for the CDR3 is TGTGCCAGCAGCGTAGGGTCAGGGCCCTATGGCTACACCTTC.

The chain employs TRBV4-1 and TRBJ2-3; TRBD2 is a possible D gene (6 bases). CDR1 and CDR2 (germline): MGHRA, YSYEKL. This CDR3 is built from 15 residues. Between the trimmed V and J ends, which lost 3 bases and 2 bases, there was a span of 12 bases. The CDR3 DNA follows: TGCGCCAGCAGCCAGATTAGCGGAAACACAGATACGCAGTATTTT. This encodes CASSQISGNTDTQYF.

The V and J genes are TRBV7-9 and TRBJ1-2; perhaps TRBD1 as D (6 bases). V was clipped by 0 bases and J by 2 bases, with 10 bases between them. The CDR3 is 15 amino acids. Germline-derived CDR1 and CDR2 are SEHNR and FQNEAQ (reference sequence). This chain's CDR3 is CASSLAGAVNYGYTF. CDR3 coding DNA: TGTGCCAGCAGCTTAGCGGGGGCAGTAAACTATGGCTACACCTTC.

The chain carries TRBV9 and TRBJ2-1; maybe TRBD1 (5 bases). Trimming left V 2 bases short and J 0 bases short, with 9 bases between. Germline CDR1 is SGDLS and CDR2 is YYNGEE. The CDR3 is 15 residues long. CDR3 coding DNA: TGTGCCAGCAGCGTGGGAAGGGGCTCCTACAATGAGCAGTTCTTC. As protein: CASSVGRGSYNEQFF.

J is TRBJ1-6 and V is TRBV27; D possibly corresponds to TRBD1 (5 bases). Germline V lookup: CDR1 MNHEY, CDR2 SMNVEV (reference sequence). Trimming took 5 bases from V and 9 from J, leaving 17 bases between them. This CDR3 spans 15 amino acids. Here the CDR3 reads CASSPRGLPISPLHF. In DNA, the CDR3 is TGTGCCAGCAGTCCCCGGGGACTTCCCATTTCACCCCTCCACTTT.

The chain employs TRBV7-2 and TRBJ2-5, with 16 bases fitting TRBD2. There are 19 residues in the CDR3. The V segment lost 0 bases and the J segment 4 bases; nucleotides outside the gene matches: 8. Germline CDR1 is SGHTA and CDR2 is FQGNSA. DNA of the CDR3: TGTGCCAGCAGCTTAGCTTTCCCGGGACTAGCGGGGGGGCGAGAGACCCAGTACTTC. This encodes CASSLAFPGLAGGRETQYF.

The chain joins TRBV7-6 to TRBJ2-7; weak D call: TRBD1 (5 bases). V gave up 0 bases and J gave up 1 base, with 10 bases separating them. In germline, CDR1 is SGHVS, CDR2 FNYEAQ. This CDR3 spans 15 amino acids. The CDR3 DNA reads TGTGCCAGCAGCTTAGCGTTAGGGGCTTCCTACGAGCAGTACTTC. Protein product: CASSLALGASYEQYF.

The rearrangement links TRBV19 to TRBJ1-2, with TRBD1 matching over 8 bases. Germline loops: CDR1 LNHDA, CDR2 SQIVND (reference sequence). With 8 bases clipped from V and 7 bases from J, the junction kept 15 bases outside the gene matches. This CDR3 has 15 amino acids. CDR3 in amino acids: CASYAFTGTGFGYTF. In nucleotides, the CDR3 is TGTGCCAGTTATGCTTTTACCGGGACAGGTTTTGGCTACACCTTC. Full variable domain (rest looked up from reference TRBV19 and TRBJ1-2): DGGITQSPKYLFRKEGQNVTLSCEQNLNHDAMYWYRQDPGQGLRLIYYSQIVNDFQKGDIAEGYSVSREKKESFPLTVTSAQKNPTAFYLCASYAFTGTGFGYTFGSGTRLTVV.

The chain recombines TRBV9 with TRBJ2-3; 13 nucleotides align to TRBD2. Germline CDR1 and CDR2: SGDLS and YYNGEE. The length of the CDR3 is 16 residues. J gave up 3 bases and V 2 bases, and 3 bases lay outside the gene matches. DNA of the CDR3: TGTGCCAGCAGCGTCGGGACTAGCGGGGTAACAGATACGCAGTATTTT. Its translation: CASSVGTSGVTDTQYF. The entire variable domain, with the rest obtained from reference TRBV9 and TRBJ2-3, is as follows: DSGVTQTPKHLITATGQRVTLRCSPRSGDLSVYWYQQSLDQGLQFLIQYYNGEERAKGNILERFSAQQFPDLHSELNLSSLELGDSALYFCASSVGTSGVTDTQYFGPGTRLTVL.

This rearrangement joins TRBV30 to TRBJ1-4; 7 bases line up with TRBD1. The CDR3 consists of 13 residues. V gave up 3 bases and J gave up 7 bases; unmatched junction bases: 5. Germline CDR1 reads GTSNPN; CDR2 reads SVGIG (reference sequence). The CDR3 sequence: CAWSRDSFEKLFF. The DNA of the CDR3 is TGTGCCTGGAGCCGGGACAGCTTTGAAAAACTGTTTTTT. The variable domain in full, completed from reference TRBV30 and TRBJ1-4, reads SQTIHQWPATLVQPVGSPLSLECTVEGTSNPNLYWYRQAAGRGLQLLFYSVGIGQISSEVPQNLSASRPQDRQFILSSKKLLLSDSGFYLCAWSRDSFEKLFFGSGTQLSVL.

The chain has TRBV28 and TRBJ2-5, with TRBD1 as a possible D gene (6 bases). CDR3 length: 14 residues. Germline CDR1 and CDR2: MDHEN and SYDVKM. Trimming removed 4 bases at V and 1 base at J, with 10 bases between. CDR3 nucleotides: TGTGCCAGCAGTTCCGTGGACAGCCAAGAGACCCAGTACTTC. It codes for CASSSVDSQETQYF.